This TCR beta chain came from a study of cytomegalovirus exposure and HLA in healthy donors. Study details: Out of roughly 200 million T cells, an earlier analysis found some 110 million unique TCR beta sequences in total.

Amplification used 60 Vbeta primers and 13 Jbeta primers. Profiled with immunoSEQ multiplex PCR; TCRdb holds only in-frame clones, not every one. The sample yields around 150,000 clones, about four fifths seen once. Notes on the study in general: Later genetic work tied a missense DCLRE1C variant to beta-chain V and J trimming. Sequencing likely caused a cluster of highly shared sequence variants.

With regard to this clone: What it binds is unknown.

The germline CDR1 and CDR2 sequences are SGHRS and YFSETQ. The V gene end was trimmed by 4 bases and the J gene end by 5 bases; junction bases not matched to a gene: 5. This CDR3 contains 16 residues. It was healthy bone marrow donors who served as donors. The chain recombines TRBV5-1 with TRBJ2-3; TRBD2 aligns across 15 bases. Sequencing was performed on PBMCs. This sequence was found in a woman in her forties or fifties in good health and CMV-seronegative. The chain's CDR3 is CASSARTSGRVDTQYF. The CDR3 coding sequence is TGCGCCAGCAGCGCACGGACTAGCGGGAGGGTAGATACGCAGTATTTT. Filled out from reference TRBV5-1 and TRBJ2-3, the complete variable domain reads KAGVTQTPRYLIKTRGQQVTLSCSPISGHRSVSWYQQTPGQGLQFLFEYFSETQRNKGNFPGRFSGRQFSNSRSEMNVSTLELGDSALYLCASSARTSGRVDTQYFGPGTRLTVL.